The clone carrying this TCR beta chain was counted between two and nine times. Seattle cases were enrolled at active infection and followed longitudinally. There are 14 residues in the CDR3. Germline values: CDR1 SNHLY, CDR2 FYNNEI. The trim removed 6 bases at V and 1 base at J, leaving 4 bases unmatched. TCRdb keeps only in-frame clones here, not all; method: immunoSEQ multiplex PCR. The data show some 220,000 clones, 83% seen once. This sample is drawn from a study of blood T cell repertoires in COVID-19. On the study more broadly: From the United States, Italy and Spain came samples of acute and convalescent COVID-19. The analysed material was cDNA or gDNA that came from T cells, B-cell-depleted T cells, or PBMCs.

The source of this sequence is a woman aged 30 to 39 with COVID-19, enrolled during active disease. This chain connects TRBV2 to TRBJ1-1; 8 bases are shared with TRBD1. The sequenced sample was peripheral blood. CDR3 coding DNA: TGTGCCAGCAGAAGCGACAGGGGGAACACTGAAGCTTTCTTT. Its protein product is CASRSDRGNTEAFF.